A selection of T cell receptor beta chains follows, all from one sample in a study of long-term antiretroviral therapy in people with HIV. The table came from immunoSEQ multiplex PCR; TCRdb's copy has only in-frame clones and leaves some out. The sample includes about 20,000 clones, just under 80% of them seen just once. The material sequenced was unsorted PBMCs, taken 0.3 years after starting antiretroviral therapy. The source of these receptors is a woman aged 50 to 60 with HIV. Both conserved end residues are part of each CDR3. A D gene is named only where the DNA matches it firmly. The size entry is marked missing in some rows and otherwise reads once, few, many or a size class.

V,J,size,D,CDR3,DNA
TRBV27,TRBJ1-6,.,.,CASRTPRGLNSPLHF,TGTGCCAGCAGGACGCCTAGAGGACTCAATTCACCCCTCCACTTT
TRBV30,TRBJ1-5,.,.,CAWSFGPNQPQHF,TGTGCCTGGAGTTTCGGCCCTAATCAGCCCCAGCATTTT
TRBV9,TRBJ1-2,.,TRBD1,CASSARELTGNLNYGYTF,TGTGCCAGCAGCGCCCGTGAATTGACAGGGAATTTAAACTATGGCTACACCTTC
TRBV11-2,TRBJ2-2,.,.,CASSLQQGRNTGELFF,TGTGCCAGCAGCTTACAACAGGGTAGAAACACCGGGGAGCTGTTTTTT
TRBV5-6,TRBJ1-3,.,.,CASSLVGAPGGNTIYF,TGTGCCAGCAGCTTGGTGGGTGCTCCAGGTGGAAACACCATATATTTT
TRBV5-6,TRBJ1-2,.,.,CASSQGQRNYGYTF,TGTGCCAGCAGCCAAGGACAGAGAAACTATGGCTACACCTTC
TRBV7-2,TRBJ1-5,.,.,CASSSQGFNQPQHF,TGTGCCAGCAGCTCTCAGGGCTTCAATCAGCCCCAGCATTTT
TRBV29-1,TRBJ1-2,.,.,CSVEGDINGYTF,TGCAGCGTTGAGGGGGACATTAATGGCTACACCTTC
TRBV5-1,TRBJ2-5,.,TRBD2,CASSLFASSGTQETQYF,TGCGCCAGCAGCTTGTTCGCGTCTAGCGGGACGCAAGAGACCCAGTACTTC
TRBV29-1,TRBJ1-1,.,.,CSVGNRAGTEAFF,TGCAGCGTTGGGAACAGGGCGGGCACTGAAGCTTTCTTT
TRBV7-9,TRBJ2-3,.,TRBD2,CASSEPSTSGGTDTQYF,TGTGCCAGCAGCGAACCCTCGACTAGCGGGGGCACAGATACGCAGTATTTT
TRBV7-9,TRBJ2-5,.,.,CASSLRTGPETQYF,TGTGCCAGCAGCTTAAGAACAGGGCCGGAGACCCAGTACTTC
TRBV7-9,TRBJ2-3,.,.,CASSPGPDTQYF,TGTGCCAGCAGCCCGGGACCAGATACGCAGTATTTT
TRBV5-5,TRBJ2-5,.,.,CASSFRGYQETQYF,TGTGCCAGCAGTTTCCGGGGTTACCAAGAGACCCAGTACTTC
TRBV5-5,TRBJ2-7,.,.,CASSLVAGGYYEQYF,TGTGCCAGCAGCTTGGTTGCAGGGGGGTACTACGAGCAGTACTTC
TRBV7-8,TRBJ2-3,.,.,CASTPQDTQYF,TGTGCCAGCACCCCCCAAGATACGCAGTATTTT
TRBV5-1,TRBJ1-5,few,.,CASSLEGQAQPQHF,TGCGCCAGCAGCTTGGAGGGCCAAGCTCAGCCCCAGCATTTT
TRBV18,TRBJ1-2,few,.,CASSRYGGDYYTF,TGTGCCAGCTCACGTTACGGGGGGGACTACTACACCTTC
TRBV18,TRBJ2-7,.,.,CASSPQDTSSEQYF,TGTGCCAGCTCACCCCAGGACACAAGTTCCGAGCAGTACTTC
TRBV6-5,TRBJ2-3,.,.,CASSWSSGGSTDTQYF,TGTGCCAGCAGTTGGTCTTCGGGGGGCTCCACAGATACGCAGTATTTT
TRBV29-1,TRBJ1-2,.,TRBD1,CSVVSLDRGQGLGTF,TGCAGCGTTGTAAGTCTGGACAGGGGGCAAGGACTAGGCACCTTC
TRBV4-1,TRBJ2-7,once,.,CASSLNRMSDEQYF,TGCGCCAGCAGCCTTAACAGGATGTCTGACGAGCAGTACTTC
TRBV4-1,TRBJ2-1,.,.,CASSPGPYNEQFF,TGCGCCAGCAGCCCTGGACCTTACAATGAGCAGTTCTTC
TRBV6-1,TRBJ2-2,.,.,CASSIGPTGELFF,TGTGCCAGCAGTATAGGACCTACCGGGGAGCTGTTTTTT
TRBV18,TRBJ2-2,.,TRBD1,CASSQGARDTGELFF,TGTGCCAGCTCACAGGGGGCCAGGGACACCGGGGAGCTGTTTTTT
TRBV10-2,TRBJ2-7,few,.,CASSKDFYEQYF,TGCGCCAGCTCCAAGGATTTCTACGAGCAGTACTTC
TRBV28,TRBJ2-1,.,.,CASSLQGRNEQFF,TGTGCCAGCAGTTTACAGGGCCGGAATGAGCAGTTCTTC
TRBV5-1,TRBJ2-7,.,TRBD1,CASSFGQGPYEQYF,TGCGCCAGCAGCTTCGGACAGGGACCCTACGAGCAGTACTTC
TRBV19,TRBJ1-1,.,TRBD1,CASSTDIDRVTEAFF,TGTGCCAGTAGTACCGACATTGACAGGGTCACTGAAGCTTTCTTT
TRBV5-6,TRBJ1-6,.,.,CASSLEGGGRTPLHF,TGTGCCAGCAGCTTGGAAGGCGGGGGTCGGACACCCCTCCACTTT
TRBV9,TRBJ1-1,few,.,CASSVGQFMNTEAFF,TGTGCCAGCAGCGTAGGGCAATTTATGAACACTGAAGCTTTCTTT
TRBV2,TRBJ1-6,few,.,CASIGTEGGNSPLHF,TGTGCCAGCATTGGGACGGAGGGAGGTAATTCACCCCTCCACTTT
TRBV11-2,TRBJ2-1,.,.,CASSPHMGFGEQFF,TGTGCCAGCAGCCCTCACATGGGTTTCGGGGAGCAGTTCTTC
TRBV18,TRBJ2-3,.,.,CASSPSQVRRTDTQYF,TGTGCCAGCTCACCTTCCCAAGTTCGGCGCACAGATACGCAGTATTTT
TRBV4-1,TRBJ2-3,.,TRBD2,CASSQEGTNTDTQYF,TGCGCCAGCAGCCAAGAGGGGACTAACACAGATACGCAGTATTTT
TRBV6-5,TRBJ1-1,.,.,CASSYVSGGNTEAFF,TGTGCCAGCAGTTACGTGTCTGGGGGGAACACTGAAGCTTTCTTT
TRBV2,TRBJ1-5,few,TRBD1,CASSRQGQGQPQHF,TGTGCCAGCTCAAGACAGGGCCAGGGGCAGCCCCAGCATTTT
TRBV7-9,TRBJ2-5,.,TRBD1,CASSPQGWYQETQYF,TGTGCCAGCAGCCCACAGGGGTGGTACCAAGAGACCCAGTACTTC
TRBV7-9,TRBJ2-7,.,.,CASEGGSPYEQYF,TGTGCCAGCGAAGGGGGATCCCCCTACGAGCAGTACTTC
TRBV12-5,TRBJ1-1,.,.,CASGINRRQAFF,TGTGCTAGTGGCATTAACAGGCGTCAGGCTTTCTTT
TRBV10-3,TRBJ2-5,.,.,CAISESTTLGETQYF,TGTGCCATCAGTGAGTCTACGACCCTTGGGGAGACCCAGTACTTC
TRBV7-9,TRBJ1-2,.,.,CASSSPGGLDYGYTF,TGTGCCAGCAGCTCCCCCGGCGGATTGGACTATGGCTACACCTTC
TRBV6-5,TRBJ2-7,.,.,CASRVDGTGEQYF,TGTGCCAGCAGAGTTGACGGTACCGGCGAGCAGTACTTC
TRBV5-1,TRBJ1-1,.,.,CASSSAGETAFF,TGCGCCAGCAGCTCGGCCGGGGAAACGGCTTTCTTT
TRBV30,TRBJ2-1,.,.,CAWIGGGSYNEQFF,TGTGCCTGGATTGGTGGGGGGTCCTACAATGAGCAGTTCTTC
TRBV27,TRBJ2-5,.,TRBD2,CASGTSQTQYF,TGTGCCAGCGGGACTAGCCAGACCCAGTACTTC
TRBV10-2,TRBJ1-1,.,.,CASGPGLKNTEAFF,TGCGCCAGCGGGCCGGGCTTAAAGAACACTGAAGCTTTCTTT
TRBV29-1,TRBJ2-7,.,TRBD2,CSVGAGTSYEQYF,TGCAGCGTTGGAGCCGGGACTAGTTACGAGCAGTACTTC
TRBV10-3,TRBJ2-3,few,TRBD2,CAISEPIPSGGADTQYF,TGTGCCATCAGTGAGCCCATTCCTAGCGGGGGGGCAGATACGCAGTATTTT
TRBV27,TRBJ1-5,once,.,CASSFKGSQPQHF,TGTGCCAGCAGTTTTAAGGGATCTCAGCCCCAGCATTTT
TRBV7-2,TRBJ2-1,few,.,CASSLRVWGYNEQFF,TGTGCCAGCAGCTTACGCGTATGGGGGTACAATGAGCAGTTCTTC
TRBV30,TRBJ1-5,once,.,CAWSSGDGQPQHF,TGTGCCTGGAGTTCCGGGGATGGTCAGCCCCAGCATTTT
TRBV6-1,TRBJ1-1,.,TRBD1,CASRKEGATEAFF,TGTGCCAGCCGTAAGGAGGGGGCAACTGAAGCTTTCTTT
TRBV5-1,TRBJ1-1,.,TRBD1,CASSLNRGPEAFF,TGCGCCAGCAGCCTGAACAGGGGGCCTGAAGCTTTCTTT
TRBV5-4,TRBJ2-3,.,TRBD2,CASSSKIAGSPTDTQYF,TGTGCCAGCAGCTCCAAAATAGCGGGGAGTCCCACAGATACGCAGTATTTT